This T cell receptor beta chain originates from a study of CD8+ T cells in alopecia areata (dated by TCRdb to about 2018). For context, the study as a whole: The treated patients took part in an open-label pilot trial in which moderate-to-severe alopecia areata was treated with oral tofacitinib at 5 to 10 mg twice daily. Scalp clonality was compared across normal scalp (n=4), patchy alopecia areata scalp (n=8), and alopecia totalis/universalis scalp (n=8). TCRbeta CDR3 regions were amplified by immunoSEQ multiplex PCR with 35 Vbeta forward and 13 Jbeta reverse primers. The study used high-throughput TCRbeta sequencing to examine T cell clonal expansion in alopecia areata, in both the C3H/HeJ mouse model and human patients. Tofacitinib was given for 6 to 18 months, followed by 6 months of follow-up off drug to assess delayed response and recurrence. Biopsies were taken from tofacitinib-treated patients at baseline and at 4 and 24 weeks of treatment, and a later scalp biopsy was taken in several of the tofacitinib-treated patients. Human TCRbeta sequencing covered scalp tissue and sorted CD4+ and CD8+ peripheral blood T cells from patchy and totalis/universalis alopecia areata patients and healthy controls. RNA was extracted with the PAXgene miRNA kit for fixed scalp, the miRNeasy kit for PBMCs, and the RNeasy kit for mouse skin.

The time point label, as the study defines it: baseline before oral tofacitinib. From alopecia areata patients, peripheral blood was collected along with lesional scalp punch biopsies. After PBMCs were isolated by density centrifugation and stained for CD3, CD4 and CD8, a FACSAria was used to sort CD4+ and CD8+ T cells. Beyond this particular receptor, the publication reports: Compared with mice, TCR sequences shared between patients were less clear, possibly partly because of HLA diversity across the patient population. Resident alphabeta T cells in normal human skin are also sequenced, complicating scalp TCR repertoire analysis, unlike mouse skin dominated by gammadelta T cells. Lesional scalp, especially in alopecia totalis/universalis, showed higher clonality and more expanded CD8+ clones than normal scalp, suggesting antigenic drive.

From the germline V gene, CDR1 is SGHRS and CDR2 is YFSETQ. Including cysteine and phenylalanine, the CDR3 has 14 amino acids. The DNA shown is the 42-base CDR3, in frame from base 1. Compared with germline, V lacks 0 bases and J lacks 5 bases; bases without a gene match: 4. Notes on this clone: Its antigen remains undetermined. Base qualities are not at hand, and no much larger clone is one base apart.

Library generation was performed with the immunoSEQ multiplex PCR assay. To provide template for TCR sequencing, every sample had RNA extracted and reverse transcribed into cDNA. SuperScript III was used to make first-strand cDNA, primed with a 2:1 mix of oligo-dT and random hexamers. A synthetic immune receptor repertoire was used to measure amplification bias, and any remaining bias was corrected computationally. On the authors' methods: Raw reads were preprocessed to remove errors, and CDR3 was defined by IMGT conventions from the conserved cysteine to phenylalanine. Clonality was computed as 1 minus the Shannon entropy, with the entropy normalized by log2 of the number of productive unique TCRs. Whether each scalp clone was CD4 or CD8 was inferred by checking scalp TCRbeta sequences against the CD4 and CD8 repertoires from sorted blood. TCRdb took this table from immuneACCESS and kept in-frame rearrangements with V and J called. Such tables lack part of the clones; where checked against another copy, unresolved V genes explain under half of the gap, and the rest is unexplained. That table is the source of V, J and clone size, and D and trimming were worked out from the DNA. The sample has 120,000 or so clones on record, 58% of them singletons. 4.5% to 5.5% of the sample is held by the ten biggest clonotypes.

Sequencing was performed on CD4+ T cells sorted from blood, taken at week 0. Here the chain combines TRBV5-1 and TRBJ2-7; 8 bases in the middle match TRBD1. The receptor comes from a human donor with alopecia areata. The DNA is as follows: TGCGCCAGCAGCTTGGCGACAGGGGAAGACGAGCAGTACTTC. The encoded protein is CASSLATGEDEQYF.